A single sample gave rise to the 3 T cell receptor beta chains below, sequenced in a study of memory CD4+ T cells and cytomegalovirus serostatus. Some clones are missing from TCRdb's copy, which holds only in-frame ones; the method was immunoSEQ multiplex PCR. The repertoire includes tens of thousands of clones, about three quarters of them detected once, and 0.6% to 0.7% sits in the top ten. Single viable CD3+CD4+CD8-CD45RO+ cells were sorted as the memory CD4+ T cells. The sequenced sample consisted of memory CD4+ T cells from blood. The receptor source for this set is an adult in good health and CMV-seronegative. Some clones in this sample may be carry-over from other donors' samples.

The chain employs TRBV9 and TRBJ2-7; 12 nucleotides agree with TRBD2. The V and J ends lost 0 bases and 3 bases, in that order; junction bases with no gene match: 7. The CDR3 spans 17 residues. Per germline, CDR1 SGDLS and CDR2 YYNGEE. The CDR3 protein is CASSVGVQTSGGYEQYF. CDR3 nucleotides: TGTGCCAGCAGCGTAGGAGTTCAGACTAGCGGGGGCTACGAGCAGTACTTC. Combining the CDR3 with reference TRBV9 and TRBJ2-7 gives the whole variable domain DSGVTQTPKHLITATGQRVTLRCSPRSGDLSVYWYQQSLDQGLQFLIQYYNGEERAKGNILERFSAQQFPDLHSELNLSSLELGDSALYFCASSVGVQTSGGYEQYFGPGTRLTVT.

The chain carries TRBV6-5 and TRBJ2-5, with a weak D call TRBD2 (5 bases). The J call could be wrong; TRBJ2-7 is a better fit for the DNA end. The CDR3 sequence is 14 residues long. Germline V gives CDR1 MNHEY, CDR2 SVGAGI. CDR3 coding DNA: TGTGCCAGCAGCCCCGGGATAACCGCCTACGAGCAGTACTTC. It specifies CASSPGITAYEQYF.

The chain employs TRBV1 and TRBJ2-3; the table's D gene call, TRBD2, was not cross checked with the DNA. TRBV1 is annotated as a pseudogene. The CDR3 length is 17 residues. The CDR3 region is CTSSQGLALLSSDTQYF. CDR3 nucleotide sequence: TGCACCAGCAGCCAAGGACTAGCGCTATTATCATCAGATACGCAGTATTTT.